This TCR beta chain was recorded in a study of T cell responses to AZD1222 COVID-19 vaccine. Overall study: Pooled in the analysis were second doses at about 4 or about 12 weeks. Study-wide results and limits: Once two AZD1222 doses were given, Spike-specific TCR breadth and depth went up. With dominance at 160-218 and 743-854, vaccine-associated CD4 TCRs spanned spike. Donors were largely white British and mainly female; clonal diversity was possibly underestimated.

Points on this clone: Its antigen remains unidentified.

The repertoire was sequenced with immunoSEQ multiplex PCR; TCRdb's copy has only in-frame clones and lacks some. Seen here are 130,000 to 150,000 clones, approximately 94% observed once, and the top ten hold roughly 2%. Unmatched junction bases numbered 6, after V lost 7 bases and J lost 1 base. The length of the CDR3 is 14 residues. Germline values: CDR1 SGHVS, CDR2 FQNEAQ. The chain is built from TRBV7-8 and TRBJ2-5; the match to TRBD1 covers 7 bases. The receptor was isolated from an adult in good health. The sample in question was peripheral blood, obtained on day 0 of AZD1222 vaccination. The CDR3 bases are TGTGCCAGCACTATGGGACAGCTCCAAGAGACCCAGTACTTC. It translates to CASTMGQLQETQYF.